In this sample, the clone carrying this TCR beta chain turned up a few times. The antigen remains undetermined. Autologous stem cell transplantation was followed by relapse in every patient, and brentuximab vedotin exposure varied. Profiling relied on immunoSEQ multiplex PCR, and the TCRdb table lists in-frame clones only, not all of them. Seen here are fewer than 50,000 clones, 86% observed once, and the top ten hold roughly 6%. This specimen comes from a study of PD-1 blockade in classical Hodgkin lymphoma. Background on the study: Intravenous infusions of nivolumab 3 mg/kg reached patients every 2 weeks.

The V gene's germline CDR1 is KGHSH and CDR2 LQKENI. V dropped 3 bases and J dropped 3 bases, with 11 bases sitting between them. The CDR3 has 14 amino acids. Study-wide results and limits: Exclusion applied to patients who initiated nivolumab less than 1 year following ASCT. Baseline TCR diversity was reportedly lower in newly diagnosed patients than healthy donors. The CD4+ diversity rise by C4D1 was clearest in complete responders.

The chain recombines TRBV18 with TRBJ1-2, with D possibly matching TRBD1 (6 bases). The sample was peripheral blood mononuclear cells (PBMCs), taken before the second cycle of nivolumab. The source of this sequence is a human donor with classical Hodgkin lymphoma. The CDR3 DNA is TGTGCCAGCTCACCTGGGGGCACCCACTATGGCTACACCTTC. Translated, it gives CASSPGGTHYGYTF.